This T cell receptor (beta chain) was documented in a study of read filtering for tumor transcriptome and immune sequencing. Study-wide context: By R-ISS, stages I, II and III held roughly 8, 16 and 7 patients. RNA-seq yielded only 85 to 1273 TCR reads, IR-seq about 4.05 to 10.27 million. Regarding the study as a whole: Dropping single-read clonotypes raised IR-seq and RNA-seq shared-clonotype correlation. Approximately 82% of IR-seq clonotypes had a single read, yet these held roughly 3.7% of reads.

There are 13 residues in the CDR3. V was clipped by 6 bases and J by 1 base, with 9 bases between them. Per the germline V gene, CDR1 is MNHEY and CDR2 is SVGAGI. This clonotype was counted many times. Its antigen remains unidentified. This library used roughly 400 ng RNA and molecular barcoded adaptors spanning alpha/delta and beta/gamma chains. TCRdb passed the reads through MiXCR, listing each CDR3 protein once. The sample has tens of thousands of distinct CDR3 sequences; around 19% are singletons. Source material: a population of CD138-negative cells sorted from bone marrow. The receptor's source is a donor aged 40 or over with multiple myeloma. This rearrangement joins TRBV6-5 to TRBJ1-1, with D tentatively TRBD1 (5 bases). In nucleotides, the CDR3 is TGTGCCAGCAGAATGGACAAGAACACTGAAGCTTTCTTT. It yields the protein CASRMDKNTEAFF.